The clone carrying this T cell receptor (beta chain) was observed many times. The CDR3 contains 14 residues. CDR1 LGHNA and CDR2 YSLEER come from the germline V gene. V was shortened by 4 bases and J by 3 bases, with 12 bases between the two germline ends. TCRdb independently ran MiXCR on the 5' RACE reads; one entry per CDR3 protein. This table holds some 19,000 distinct CDR3 sequences, roughly 15% found once. The data stem from a study of neurological immune-mediated disorders. The TCR was taken from a female donor with HTLV-1-associated myelopathy (HAM/TSP). The rearrangement links TRBV4-3 to TRBJ1-1; D is possibly TRBD1 (5 bases). The specimen was PBMCs. The DNA for the CDR3 is TGCGCCAGCAGCCTATCCTGGGGGTACACTGAAGCTTTCTTT. This translates into CASSLSWGYTEAFF.